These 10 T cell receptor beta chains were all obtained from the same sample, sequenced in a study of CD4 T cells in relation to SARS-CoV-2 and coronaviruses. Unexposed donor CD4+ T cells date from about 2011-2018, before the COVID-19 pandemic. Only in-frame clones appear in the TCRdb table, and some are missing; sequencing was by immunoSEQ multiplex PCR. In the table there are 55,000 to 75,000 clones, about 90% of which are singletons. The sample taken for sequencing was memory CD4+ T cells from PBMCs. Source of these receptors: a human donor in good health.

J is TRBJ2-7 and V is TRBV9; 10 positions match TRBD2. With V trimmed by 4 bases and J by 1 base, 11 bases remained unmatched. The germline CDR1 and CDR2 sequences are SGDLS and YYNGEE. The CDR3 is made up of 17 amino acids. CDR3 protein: CASSPRDSSGSSYEQYF. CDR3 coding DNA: TGTGCCAGCAGCCCACGAGATTCTAGCGGGAGTTCCTACGAGCAGTACTTC.

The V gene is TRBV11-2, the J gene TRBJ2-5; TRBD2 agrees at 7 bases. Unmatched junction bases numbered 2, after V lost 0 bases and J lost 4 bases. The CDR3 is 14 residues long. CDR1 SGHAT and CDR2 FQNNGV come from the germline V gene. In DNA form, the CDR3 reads TGTGCCAGCAGCTTAGATCGCGGGAGAGAGACCCAGTACTTC. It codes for CASSLDRGRETQYF.

The CDR3 DNA reads TGTGCCAGCAGCCCCACGACAAGGAACTATGGCTACACCTTC. Amino acids: CASSPTTRNYGYTF. V usage is TRBV5-6 and J usage is TRBJ1-2; D is unclear. Germline V gene sequence: CDR1 SGHDT, CDR2 YYEEEE. The CDR3 spans 14 residues. Trimming removed 4 bases from V and 2 bases from J, with 12 bases in between.

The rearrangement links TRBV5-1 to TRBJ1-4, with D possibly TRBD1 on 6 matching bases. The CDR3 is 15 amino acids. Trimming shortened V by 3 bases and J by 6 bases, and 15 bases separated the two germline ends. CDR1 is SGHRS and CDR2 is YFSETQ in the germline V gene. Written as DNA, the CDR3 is TGCGCCAGCAGCTCTACAGGGCCAGGGGATGAAAAACTGTTTTTT. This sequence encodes CASSSTGPGDEKLFF.

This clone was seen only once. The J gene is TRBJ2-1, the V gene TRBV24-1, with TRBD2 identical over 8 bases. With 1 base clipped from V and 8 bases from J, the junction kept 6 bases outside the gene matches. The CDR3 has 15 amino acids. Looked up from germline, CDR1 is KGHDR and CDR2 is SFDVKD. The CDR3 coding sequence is TGTGCCACCAGTGATTTAGGAGGAGCGGGAGATGAGCAGTTCTTC. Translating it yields CATSDLGGAGDEQFF.

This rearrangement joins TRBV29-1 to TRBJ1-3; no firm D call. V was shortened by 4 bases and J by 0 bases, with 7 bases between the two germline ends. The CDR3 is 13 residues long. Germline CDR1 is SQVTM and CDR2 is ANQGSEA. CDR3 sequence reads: CSVGLNSGNTIYF. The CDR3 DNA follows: TGCAGCGTTGGACTCAACTCTGGAAACACCATATATTTT.

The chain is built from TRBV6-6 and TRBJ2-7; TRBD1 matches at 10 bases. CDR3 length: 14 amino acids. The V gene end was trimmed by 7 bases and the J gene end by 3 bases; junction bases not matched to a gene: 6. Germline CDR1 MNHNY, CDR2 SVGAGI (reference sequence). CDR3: CASTQGTGDYEQYF. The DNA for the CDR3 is TGTGCCAGCACCCAGGGGACAGGGGACTACGAGCAGTACTTC.

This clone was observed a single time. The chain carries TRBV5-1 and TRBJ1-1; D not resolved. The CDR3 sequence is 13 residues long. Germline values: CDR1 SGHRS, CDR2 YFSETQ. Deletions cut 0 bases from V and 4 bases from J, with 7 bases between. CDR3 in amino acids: CASSLEPSTEAFF. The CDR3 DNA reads TGCGCCAGCAGCTTGGAGCCATCCACTGAAGCTTTCTTT.

The CDR3 reads CASSPGTPNTGELFF. The CDR3 coding sequence is TGTGCCAGCAGCCCGGGGACCCCAAACACCGGGGAGCTGTTTTTT. The rearrangement joins TRBV5-4 to TRBJ2-2; D could derive from TRBD1 or TRBD2 (5 bases each). CDR3 length: 15 amino acids. V was pared by 4 bases and J by 2 bases, with 12 bases between. In germline, CDR1 is SGHNT, CDR2 YYREEE (reference sequence).

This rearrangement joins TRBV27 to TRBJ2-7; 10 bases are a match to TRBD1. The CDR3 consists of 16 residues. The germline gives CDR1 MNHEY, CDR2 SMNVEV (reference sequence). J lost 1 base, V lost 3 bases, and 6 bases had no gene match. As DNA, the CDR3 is TGTGCCAGCAGTTTCCGGGACAGGGGAGGATCCTACGAGCAGTACTTC. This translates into CASSFRDRGGSYEQYF.